The 16 T cell receptor beta chains given below trace back to one sample, sequenced in a study of regulatory T cells in long-lasting Graves disease (dated by TCRdb to the early 2020s). The time point label, as the study defines it: newly diagnosed GD, antithyroid drugs for less than 3 months. RNA was extracted from PBMCs in TRIzol for both TCR sequencing and RNA sequencing. The library was built by means of multiplex PCR. Data came from an Illumina HiSeq 4000. TCR beta libraries were built with iRepertoire HTBI primers and Arm-PCR amplification of CDR3 regions. TCRdb reprocessed the public reads (quality trimming at Q25 with fastp, clone calling with MiXCR) and kept in-frame beta chains. Each CDR3 protein gets just one entry, which takes the most common genes and DNA from the rows behind it. The table for this sample lists under 300,000 distinct CDR3 sequences; around 20% of them were counted only once. The leading ten clones occupy approximately 15% of the sample.

The material was peripheral blood mononuclear cells (PBMCs), obtained at new diagnosis, from a patient treated with antithyroid drugs. The receptors derive from a female donor with Graves disease.

Concerning this clonotype: This may be a read error, as it is one base from a much larger clone. The rearrangement joins TRBV5-1 to TRBJ1-1, with 7 bases that match TRBD1. Germline V gene data show CDR1 as SGHRS and CDR2 as YFSETQ. The ends lost 3 bases at V and 1 base at J; junction bases unmatched: 0. This CDR3 contains 13 residues. CDR3 sequence: CASSWDRNTEAFF. CDR3 DNA sequence: TGCGCCAGCAGCTGGGACAGGAACACTGAAGCTTTCTTT. Looking up the rest from reference TRBV5-1 and TRBJ1-1 gives the full variable domain: KAGVTQTPRYLIKTRGQQVTLSCSPISGHRSVSWYQQTPGQGLQFLFEYFSETQRNKGNFPGRFSGRQFSNSRSEMNVSTLELGDSALYLCASSWDRNTEAFFGQGTRLTVV.

This clonotype was detected many times. The rearrangement uses TRBV28 and TRBJ2-3, with D perhaps matching TRBD2 (5 bases). CDR1 and CDR2 (germline): MDHEN, SYDVKM. The CDR3 covers 17 residues. Trimming removed 4 bases at V and 6 bases at J, with 23 bases between. Here the CDR3 reads CASSSPTAGSTTDTQYF. The CDR3 DNA sequence: TGTGCCAGCAGTTCCCCAACGGCGGGCTCCACCACGGATACGCAGTATTTT.

This clonotype was recorded once. With only one base between it and a far larger clone, this is likely a read error. The chain links TRBV6-5 to TRBJ1-5; tentative D call: TRBD1 (5 bases). The CDR3 runs to 16 residues. Germline CDR1 reads MNHEY; CDR2 reads SVGAGI. CDR3 DNA: TGTGCCAGCAGTTTAGTCGAGGGGCCGACTGATCAGCCCCGGCATTTT. Encoded protein: CASSLVEGPTDQPRHF.

This clonotype has at least ten counts. This chain uses TRBV11-2 with TRBJ2-5; either TRBD1 or TRBD2 may supply D (6 bases each). The V end was cut by 4 bases, the J end by 4 bases, with 10 bases between. This CDR3 spans 13 amino acids. CDR1 SGHAT and CDR2 FQNNGV come from the germline V gene. The CDR3 coding sequence is TGTGCCAGCAGCTCGGAGGGGGGAGAGACCCAGTACTTC. As protein: CASSSEGGETQYF. Together with reference TRBV11-2 and TRBJ2-5, the CDR3 gives the full variable domain: EAGVAQSPRYKIIEKRQSVAFWCNPISGHATLYWYQQILGQGPKLLIQFQNNGVVDDSQLPKDRFSAERLKGVDSTLKIQPAKLEDSAVYLCASSSEGGETQYFGPGTRLLVL.

Regarding this clonotype: One base away lies a much larger clone, so this may be a sequencing read error. The chain combines TRBV5-1 with TRBJ2-2, with D perhaps TRBD2 (6 bases). The germline V gene has CDR1 SGHRS and CDR2 YFSETQ. The CDR3 has 15 residues. The CDR3 region is CASGLSSGNTGELFF. The CDR3 nucleotides read TGCGCCAGCGGCTTGAGTAGCGGTAACACCGGGGAGCTGTTTTTT.

This clonotype appeared many times. The chain couples TRBV3-2 to TRBJ1-5. TRBV3-2 is deemed a pseudogene. The CDR3 spans 15 residues. CDR3 region: CASSPKAGLNQPQHF. In DNA form, the CDR3 reads TGTGCCAGCAGCCCTAAAGCGGGGCTCAATCAGCCCCAGCATTTT.

This clonotype occurred many times. At one end, the junction sequence differs from germline, possibly due to a read error. This chain's CDR3 is CSARDPRQYEKLFF. For the CDR3, the DNA is TGCAGTGCTAGAGATCCTAGACAGTATGAAAAATTGTTTTTT. V and J are TRBV20-1 and TRBJ1-4, with a possible D match to TRBD1 (5 bases). The CDR3 has 14 amino acids. The germline gives CDR1 DFQATT, CDR2 SNEGSKA (reference sequence).

This clonotype has a count of ten or more. The chain's CDR3 is CAWSGAGTTRRLFF. The CDR3 DNA sequence: TGTGCCTGGAGTGGGGCAGGCACCACCCGAAGGCTGTTCTTC. This chain uses TRBV30 with TRBJ2-1; D unclear. V was clipped by 1 base and J by 15 bases, with 22 bases between them. The CDR3 runs to 14 residues. The germline gives CDR1 GTSNPN, CDR2 SVGIG (reference sequence).

A few counts support this clonotype. A far larger clone is one base from this, pointing to a likely read error. The genes are TRBV7-9 and TRBJ2-7; tentatively, D is TRBD2 (6 bases). The DNA end is more similar to TRBJ2-5, so the J call may be wrong. Germline assignment: CDR1 SEHNR and CDR2 FQNEAQ (reference sequence). This CDR3 is built from 16 residues. The CDR3 DNA reads TGTGCCAGCAGCTTAGTGGACGGGGGAAACCAAGAGACCCAGTACTTC. It codes for CASSLVDGGNQETQYF.

Remarks on this clonotype: A read error is the likely source, as a far larger clone sits one nucleotide away. The chain is built from TRBV7-9 and TRBJ2-7, with 10 positions matching TRBD1. CDR3 length equals 14 residues. CDR1 and CDR2 (germline): SEHNR, FQNEAQ (reference sequence). Trimming at V came to 3 bases and at J to 2 bases, leaving 1 base not matched to a gene. The CDR3 loop reads CASSFDRGPYEQYF. The DNA of the CDR3 is TGTGCCAGCAGCTTCGACAGGGGGCCCTACGAGCAGTACTTC.

This clonotype was observed many times. This chain links TRBV18 with TRBJ2-7, with 12 bases matching TRBD2. This CDR3 has 16 residues. Trimming at V came to 1 base and at J to 6 bases, leaving 7 bases not matched to a gene. Germline V CDR1 and CDR2: KGHSH, LQKENI. The CDR3 nucleotides read TGTGCCAGCTCACCACTCCTAGCGGGGGGGCAGGTCGAGCAGTACTTC. Translated, it gives CASSPLLAGGQVEQYF.

In this sample, this clonotype turned up many times. The chain combines TRBV2 with TRBJ1-5; D gene ambiguous. The CDR3 totals 13 residues. Trimming took off 3 bases at V and 3 bases at J, with 6 bases between the two ends. Germline-derived CDR1 and CDR2 are SNHLY and FYNNEI. Here the CDR3 DNA reads TGTGCCAGCAGTGAGACTTACAATCAGCCCCAGCATTTT. This sequence encodes CASSETYNQPQHF.

There are a few counts of this clonotype. This clone may be a read error of a much larger clone one base away. V is TRBV27 and J is TRBJ2-2, with a possible D match to TRBD1 (5 bases). The CDR3 sequence is 14 residues long. V shed 8 bases and J shed 6 bases, with 16 bases lying between them. Looked up from germline, CDR1 is MNHEY and CDR2 is SMNVEV (reference sequence). The CDR3 is CASGQFMGAGELFF. The CDR3 bases are TGTGCCAGCGGACAATTTATGGGTGCCGGGGAGCTGTTTTTT.

This clonotype has ten or more counts. The chain has TRBV11-2 and TRBJ2-1, with 11 bases that match TRBD2. CDR1 is SGHAT, CDR2 FQNNGV, per germline. Unmatched junction bases numbered 21, after V lost 5 bases and J lost 6 bases. This CDR3 is built from 20 residues. This CDR3 is CASSPPVSPLLAGASNEQFF. DNA of the CDR3: TGTGCCAGCAGCCCACCGGTTTCACCCTTACTAGCGGGAGCTTCCAATGAGCAGTTCTTC. Drawing the rest from reference TRBV11-2 and TRBJ2-1, the complete variable domain is EAGVAQSPRYKIIEKRQSVAFWCNPISGHATLYWYQQILGQGPKLLIQFQNNGVVDDSQLPKDRFSAERLKGVDSTLKIQPAKLEDSAVYLCASSPPVSPLLAGASNEQFFGPGTRLTVL.

This clonotype was recorded many times. The rearrangement links TRBV6-1 to TRBJ2-2, with D possibly TRBD2 on 5 matching bases. The V gene's germline CDR1 is MNHNS and CDR2 SASEGT. The CDR3 is 12 residues long. The germline V and J ends were trimmed by 6 bases and 5 bases, with 7 bases remaining between them. The CDR3 coding sequence is TGTGCCAGCAGGGGCGGGACCGGGGAGCTGTTTTTT. It is translated as CASRGGTGELFF.

This clonotype was seen repeatedly, ten times or more. The rearrangement links TRBV20-1 to TRBJ2-1; 8 positions match TRBD2. Germline V gene data show CDR1 as DFQATT and CDR2 as SNEGSKA (reference sequence). This CDR3 spans 18 amino acids. The ends lost 0 bases at V and 10 bases at J; junction bases unmatched: 20. CDR3 region: CSAREALVEGLVALEQFF. The CDR3 bases are TGCAGTGCTAGAGAGGCGCTCGTAGAGGGACTAGTAGCGTTGGAGCAGTTCTTC.